The sequence of this T cell receptor beta chain was determined in a study of T-cell memory formation after mild COVID-19 (dated by TCRdb to the early 2020s). Some background on the complete study: Most TCR sequence clusters were specific to one of the two donors. Two young, previously healthy adult volunteers, one female and one male, were included in the cohort. In two donors, T-cell clones that expanded and contracted after mild COVID-19 were followed by sequencing TCRalpha and TCRbeta repertoires longitudinally.

The study at large found these results: Contracting CD4+ clones turned up mainly in the CM and EM memory subsets, whereas EMRA was where CD8+ clones were enriched. Some responding clones were found in pre-infection memory, which suggests that pre-existing cross-reactive memory T cells took part in the SARS-CoV-2 response. Clones contracting from day 15 to 85 had balanced CD4/CD8 phenotypes, while a second wave expanding from day 15 to 37 was biased towards CD4+. SARS-CoV-2 specificity of the second-wave clones peaking on day 37 was not confirmed. The study covered only a couple of mild cases, and larger cohorts including severe cases with pre-infection samples were considered necessary.

Only a few counts were recorded for this clonotype. Its binding antigen is unknown. Per-base qualities were not stored, and no clone one base away is much larger. The sequencer was an Illumina NovaSeq 6000. Using 5'RACE with constant-segment primers, TCRalpha and TCRbeta cDNA libraries were constructed, with sample barcodes and unique molecular identifiers added in the process. Trizol reagent was used to extract RNA from every sample. The libraries were amplified in two PCR steps, and the second step added a second sample barcode and Illumina TruSeq adapters. Sequencing of libraries was performed on an Illumina NovaSeq with 2 x 150 bp paired-end reads. The paper's processing steps were these. Reads were demultiplexed and collapsed into UMI-guided consensus sequences with migec v1.2.7. Using mixcr v2.1.11, the UMI consensuses were aligned to TRA and TRB V and J templates and assembled into clonotypes. A clonotype was counted as expanded or contracted only if both edgeR and NoisET called the change significant, with noise models trained on biological replicates. For edgeR calls, the cutoffs were a false discovery rate-adjusted p below 0.01 and a log2 fold-change threshold of 1. PCA with hierarchical clustering of max-normalized trajectories of the 1000 most abundant clonotypes was used as exploratory dynamics analysis. The CD4 or CD8 phenotype of responding clones was assigned using the separately sequenced CD4+ and CD8+ repertoires. In TCRdb, the public reads were trimmed at Q25 with fastp and aligned with MiXCR, with productive beta chains retained. Each entry is one CDR3 protein sequence, shown with its most common DNA and genes. The V and J calls and clone size are TCRdb's, not the authors'. The sample yields 250,000 to 300,000 distinct CDR3 sequences; approximately 7.6% were counted once. The ten largest clonotypes hold under 25% of the sample.

From the cysteine up to the phenylalanine, the CDR3 has a length of 12 residues. The only DNA kept is the CDR3, 36 bases in frame from the first base. CDR1 and CDR2, per the germline V gene, are SGHTA and FQGNSA. The trim is 3 bases for V and 10 bases for J, with a gap of 10 bases between the germline ends. Ficoll-Paque density gradient centrifugation was the method used to isolate PBMCs. This TCR was sampled from a man in his late teens or twenties who had mild COVID-19 (a few samples of this study predate the infection). The sample titles of this study are shuffled in the database, so cell type and time point are left out; the donor was told from shared clones. This receptor chain uses TRBV7-2 and TRBJ2-4; TRBD2 is a possible D gene, resting on 5 matching bases. Material for sequencing was PBMCs or a T cell subset sorted from them (not recorded which). The CDR3 region reads CASSFFSGIQYF. The sequenced DNA is TGTGCCAGCAGCTTCTTTTCGGGAATTCAGTACTTC.